This T cell receptor (beta chain) was identified in a study of cytotoxic CD8 clonotypes in ibrutinib-treated CLL. Study background: The patients, roughly ten relapsed/refractory and around 15 treatment-naive, included around 17 who were IGHV unmutated. There were, on average, around 250,000 productive templates and 94,082 productive rearrangements per sample.

This clone was detected only a few times. Its matching antigen is unknown. The sequencing depth, 1 in 200,000 to 1 in 1 million T cells, was the target. Assay used: immunoSEQ multiplex PCR; TCRdb lists only in-frame clones, some missing. The sample lists 130,000 to 150,000 clones; roughly three quarters were seen once. Overall study findings and caveats: Stable or contracted on treatment, public clonotypes were also uncommon.

The CDR3 is made up of 13 amino acids. Germline V CDR1 and CDR2: KGHSH, LQKENI. V lost 2 bases and J 2 bases, leaving 1 base between the germline ends. The genes are TRBV18 and TRBJ2-6; D unclear. The clonotype was recovered from a human donor with chronic lymphocytic leukemia. The material sequenced was PBMCs, taken after 12 months of ibrutinib treatment. The CDR3 coding sequence is TGTGCCAGCTCACCAGCTGGGGCCAACGTCCTGACTTTC. As protein: CASSPAGANVLTF. The full variable domain, in which reference TRBV18 and TRBJ2-6 provide the parts outside the CDR3, is NAGVMQNPRHLVRRRGQEARLRCSPMKGHSHVYWYRQLPEEGLKFMVYLQKENIIDESGMPKERFSAEFPKEGPSILRIQQVVRGDSAAYFCASSPAGANVLTFGAGSRLTVL.